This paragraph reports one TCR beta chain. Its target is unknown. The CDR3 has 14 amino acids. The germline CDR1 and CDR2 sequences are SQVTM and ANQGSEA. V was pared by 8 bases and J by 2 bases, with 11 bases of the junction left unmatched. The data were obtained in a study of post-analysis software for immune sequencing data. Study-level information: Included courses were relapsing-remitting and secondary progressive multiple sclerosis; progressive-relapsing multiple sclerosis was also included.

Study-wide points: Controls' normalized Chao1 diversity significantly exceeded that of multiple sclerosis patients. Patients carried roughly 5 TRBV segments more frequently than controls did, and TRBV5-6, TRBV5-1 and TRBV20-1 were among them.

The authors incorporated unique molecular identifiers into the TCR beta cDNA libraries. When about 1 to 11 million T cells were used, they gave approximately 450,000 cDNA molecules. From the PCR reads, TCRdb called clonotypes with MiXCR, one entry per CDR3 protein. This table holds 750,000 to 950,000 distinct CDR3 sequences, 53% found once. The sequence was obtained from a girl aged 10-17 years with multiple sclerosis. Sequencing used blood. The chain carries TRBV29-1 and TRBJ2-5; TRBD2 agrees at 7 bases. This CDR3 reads CSLRLRDYQETQYF. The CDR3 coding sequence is TGCAGCCTCCGCCTGAGGGACTATCAAGAGACCCAGTACTTC. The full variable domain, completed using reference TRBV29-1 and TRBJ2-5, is SAVISQKPSRDICQRGTSLTIQCQVDSQVTMMFWYRQQPGQSLTLIATANQGSEATYESGFVIDKFPISRPNLTFSTLTVSNMSPEDSSIYLCSLRLRDYQETQYFGPGTRLLVL.